The clone carrying this TCR beta chain has a handful of counts. The antigen remains unidentified. TCR beta CDR3 region amplification was performed from RNA transcripts. An initial round of RT-PCR targeting the TCR CDR3 relied on the HTBI primer set. TCRdb independently ran MiXCR on the multiplex PCR reads; one entry per CDR3 protein. The repertoire holds 300,000 to 400,000 distinct CDR3 sequences, with 15% to 20% as singletons. V lost 4 bases and J lost 8, with 6 bases in between. This CDR3 comprises 11 residues. Germline V gives CDR1 SGHDN, CDR2 FVKESK. The entry originates in a study of T cells in Graves' hyperthyroidism and ophthalmopathy. Whole-study findings and limits: Stable hyperthyroidism and ophthalmopathy were separated using 13 V-J signatures.

Patients aged 18 to 65 had newly diagnosed hyperthyroidism that had lasted under 2 months. Patients with uncontrolled infections, other autoimmune diseases, pregnancy or lactation were excluded. This TCR came from a woman in her forties or fifties with Graves' hyperthyroidism. The sequencing input was blood. The chain employs TRBV14 and TRBJ2-1; D remains ambiguous. The CDR3 is CASSRIDEQFF. CDR3 bases: TGTGCCAGCAGCCGTATCGATGAGCAGTTCTTC.